This TCR beta chain derives from a study of shared clonotypes between healthy human individuals. Remarks on this clone: No antigen is known for it.

CDR1 is SEHNR, CDR2 FQNEAQ, per germline (reference sequence). The length of the CDR3 is 16 residues. Unmatched junction bases numbered 11, after V lost 6 bases and J lost 7 bases. Here immunoSEQ multiplex PCR was the method, and the copy in TCRdb shows in-frame clones only, minus some. The sample comprises over a million clones, around 76% of which are singletons, and 1.4% to 1.5% rests with the top ten. Regarding the study as a whole: Naive subsets usually exceeded memory subsets in estimated richness.

This rearrangement joins TRBV7-9 to TRBJ2-1; TRBD2 aligns across 11 bases. The source is a man aged 18 to 29 in good health. The sample taken for sequencing was memory CD4+ T cells sorted from blood. Subset indicated: CD45RA-negative fraction. CDR3 in DNA: TGTGCCAGCAGTCCTTATAGCGGGGGGGTAAATAATGAGCAGTTCTTC. Translated, it gives CASSPYSGGVNNEQFF.